These T cell receptor beta chains were read from a single sample in a study of PD-1 blockade in mismatch repair-deficient tumors. Data came from immunoSEQ multiplex PCR; TCRdb stores just in-frame clones and leaves some out. This sample has tens of thousands of clones; about 76% occur once, and the top ten carry roughly 22%. The sequenced sample was peripheral blood, obtained 4 weeks after starting pembrolizumab. These receptors were taken from an adult with mismatch repair-deficient cancer. The CDR3 runs from the conserved cysteine through the conserved F or W. D genes are given only for firm matches. Clone size is not always given. Where it is, it says once, few, many or a class for expanded clones.

>TRBV4-3|16|few|TRBJ2-7|TRBD2
CASSQDPAGESYEQYF
TGCGCCAGCAGCCAAGACCCAGCGGGAGAGTCCTACGAGCAGTACTTC
>TRBV29-1|14|.|TRBJ2-1|TRBD2
CSVELAGGPNEQFF
TGCAGCGTCGAACTAGCGGGAGGGCCTAATGAGCAGTTCTTC
>TRBV6-1|12|.|TRBJ2-2|.
CASSMQTGELFF
TGTGCCAGCAGCATGCAGACGGGGGAGCTGTTTTTT
>TRBV13|15|.|TRBJ2-2|.
CASSFPPGSTGELFF
TGTGCCAGCAGCTTCCCGCCCGGGAGCACCGGGGAGCTGTTTTTT
>TRBV5-4|15|once|TRBJ1-1|.
CASSPRTELNTEAFF
TGTGCCAGCAGCCCCCGGACCGAGTTGAACACTGAAGCTTTCTTT
>TRBV7-8|15|.|TRBJ1-1|TRBD1
CASSSGQGTIPEAFF
TGTGCCAGCAGCTCCGGACAGGGGACCATTCCTGAAGCTTTCTTT
>TRBV7-2|16|.|TRBJ1-2|TRBD1
CASSSPRDRGEVGYTF
TGTGCCAGCAGCTCGCCCCGGGACAGGGGGGAAGTAGGCTACACCTTC
>TRBV13|14|.|TRBJ2-2|.
CASSPGAPAGELFF
TGTGCCAGCAGCCCCGGAGCCCCAGCCGGGGAGCTGTTTTTT
>TRBV19|13|once|TRBJ2-3|.
CASSITITDTQYF
TGTGCCAGTAGTATTACAATCACAGATACGCAGTATTTT
>TRBV28|15|.|TRBJ1-3|TRBD1
CASRYRGGAGNTIYF
TGTGCCAGCCGCTACAGGGGAGGGGCTGGAAACACCATATATTTT
>TRBV19|13|.|TRBJ1-4|.
CASNKRGNEKLFF
TGTGCCAGTAATAAGAGGGGGAATGAAAAACTGTTTTTT
>TRBV2|14|few|TRBJ1-2|TRBD1
CASSRTGLAYGYTF
TGTGCCAGCAGCCGGACAGGCCTTGCCTATGGCTACACCTTC
>TRBV6-6|15|.|TRBJ2-7|.
CASSYSTLAPYEQYF
TGTGCCAGCAGTTACTCGACACTAGCCCCCTACGAGCAGTACTTC
>TRBV27|13|.|TRBJ2-7|.
CASSLSLRYEQYF
TGTGCCAGCAGTTTATCTCTGCGGTACGAGCAGTACTTC
>TRBV28|19|.|TRBJ2-7|.
CASSLNSPASGTYTWEQYF
TGTGCCAGCAGTTTAAATAGCCCCGCATCCGGGACATATACTTGGGAGCAGTACTTC
>TRBV7-9|13|.|TRBJ2-7|.
CASSFPGNNEQYF
TGTGCCAGCAGCTTCCCAGGGAACAACGAGCAGTACTTC
>TRBV4-3|16|.|TRBJ2-6|.
CASSRERGTGANVLTF
TGCGCCAGCAGCCGGGAACGGGGTACTGGGGCCAACGTCCTGACTTTC
>TRBV7-9|18|.|TRBJ2-5|.
CASSLVQAQRGWKETQYF
TGTGCCAGCAGCTTAGTCCAGGCTCAGCGCGGCTGGAAAGAGACCCAGTACTTC
>TRBV30|13|.|TRBJ2-7|.
CAWSGRLSYEQYF
TGTGCCTGGAGTGGCCGATTATCCTACGAGCAGTACTTC
>TRBV11-3|16|many|TRBJ2-2|.
CASSSRSEGATGELFF
TGTGCCAGCAGCTCCCGAAGTGAGGGTGCCACCGGGGAGCTGTTTTTT
>TRBV4-1|13|.|TRBJ1-1|.
CASTQSGGTEAFF
TGCGCCAGCACCCAGAGCGGAGGAACTGAAGCTTTCTTT